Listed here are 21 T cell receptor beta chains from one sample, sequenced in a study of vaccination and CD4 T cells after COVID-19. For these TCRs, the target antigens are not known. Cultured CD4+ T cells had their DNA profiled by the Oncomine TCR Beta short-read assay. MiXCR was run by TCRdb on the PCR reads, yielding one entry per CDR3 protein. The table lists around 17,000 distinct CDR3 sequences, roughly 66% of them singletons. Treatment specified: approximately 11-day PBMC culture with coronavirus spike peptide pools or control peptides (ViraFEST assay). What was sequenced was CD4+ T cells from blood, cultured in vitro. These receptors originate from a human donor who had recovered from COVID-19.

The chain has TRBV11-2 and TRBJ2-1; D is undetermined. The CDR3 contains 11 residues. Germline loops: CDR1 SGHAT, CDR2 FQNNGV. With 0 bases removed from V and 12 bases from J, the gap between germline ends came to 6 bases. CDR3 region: CASSLEAVQFF. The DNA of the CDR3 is TGTGCCAGCAGCTTAGAGGCGGTGCAGTTCTTC. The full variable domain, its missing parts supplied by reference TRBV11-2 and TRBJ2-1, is EAGVAQSPRYKIIEKRQSVAFWCNPISGHATLYWYQQILGQGPKLLIQFQNNGVVDDSQLPKDRFSAERLKGVDSTLKIQPAKLEDSAVYLCASSLEAVQFFGPGTRLTVL.

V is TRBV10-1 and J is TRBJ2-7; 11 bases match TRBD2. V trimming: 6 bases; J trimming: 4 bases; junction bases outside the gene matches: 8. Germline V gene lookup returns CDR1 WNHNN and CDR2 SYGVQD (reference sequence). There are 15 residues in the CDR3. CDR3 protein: CASRPLAGGAYEQYF. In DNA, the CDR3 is TGCGCCAGCAGGCCTCTAGCGGGAGGTGCGTACGAGCAGTACTTC.

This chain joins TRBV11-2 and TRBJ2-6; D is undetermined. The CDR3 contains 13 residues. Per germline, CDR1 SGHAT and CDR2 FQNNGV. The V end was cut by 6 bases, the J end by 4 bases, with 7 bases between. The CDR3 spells CASRPRGANVLTF. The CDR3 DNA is TGTGCCAGCAGGCCTCGGGGGGCCAACGTCCTGACTTTC. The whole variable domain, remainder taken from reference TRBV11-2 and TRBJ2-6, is EAGVAQSPRYKIIEKRQSVAFWCNPISGHATLYWYQQILGQGPKLLIQFQNNGVVDDSQLPKDRFSAERLKGVDSTLKIQPAKLEDSAVYLCASRPRGANVLTFGAGSRLTVL.

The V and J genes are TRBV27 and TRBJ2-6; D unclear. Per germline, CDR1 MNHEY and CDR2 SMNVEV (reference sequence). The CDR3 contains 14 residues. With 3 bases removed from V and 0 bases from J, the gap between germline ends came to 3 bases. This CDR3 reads CASSFSSGANVLTF. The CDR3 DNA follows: TGTGCCAGCAGTTTCTCCTCTGGGGCCAACGTCCTGACTTTC.

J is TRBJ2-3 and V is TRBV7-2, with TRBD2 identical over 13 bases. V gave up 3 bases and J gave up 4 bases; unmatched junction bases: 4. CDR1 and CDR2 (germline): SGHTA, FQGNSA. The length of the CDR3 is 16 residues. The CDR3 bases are TGTGCCAGCAGCTTTGGACTAGCGGGAGCCCCAGATACGCAGTATTTT. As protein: CASSFGLAGAPDTQYF.

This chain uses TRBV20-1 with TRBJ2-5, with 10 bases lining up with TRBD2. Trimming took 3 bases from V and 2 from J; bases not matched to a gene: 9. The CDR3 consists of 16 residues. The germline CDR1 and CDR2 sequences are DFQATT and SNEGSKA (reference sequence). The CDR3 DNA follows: TGCAGTGCTAGTGGGGCTAGCGGGGGCCGGCAAGAGACCCAGTACTTC. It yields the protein CSASGASGGRQETQYF.

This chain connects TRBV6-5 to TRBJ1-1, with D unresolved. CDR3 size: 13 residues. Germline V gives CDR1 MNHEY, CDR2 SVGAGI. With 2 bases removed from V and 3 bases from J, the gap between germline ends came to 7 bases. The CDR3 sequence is CASSYLTDTEAFF. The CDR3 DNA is TGTGCCAGCAGTTACCTTACCGACACTGAAGCTTTCTTT.

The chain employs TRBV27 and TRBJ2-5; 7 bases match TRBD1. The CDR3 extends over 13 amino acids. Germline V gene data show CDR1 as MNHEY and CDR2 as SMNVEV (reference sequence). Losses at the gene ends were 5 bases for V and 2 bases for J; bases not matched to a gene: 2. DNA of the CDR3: TGTGCCAGCAGTGGGACAGAACAAGAGACCCAGTACTTC. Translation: CASSGTEQETQYF.

This chain's CDR3 is CSASSTRVTEAFF. As DNA, the CDR3 is TGCAGTGCTAGTTCTACAAGGGTTACTGAAGCTTTCTTT. The gene calls are TRBV20-1 and TRBJ1-1; D unresolved. The length of the CDR3 is 13 residues. The germline V gene has CDR1 DFQATT and CDR2 SNEGSKA (reference sequence). V gave up 3 bases and J gave up 5 bases, with 13 bases separating them.

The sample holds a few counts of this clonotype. CDR3 protein: CASSLTHSTDTQYF. CDR3 coding DNA: TGTGCCAGCAGCTTAACCCATAGCACAGATACGCAGTATTTT. The rearrangement joins TRBV11-3 to TRBJ2-3, with D unclear. Germline-derived CDR1 and CDR2 are SGHNT and YENEEA. The CDR3 runs to 14 residues. The V and J ends lost 2 bases and 0 bases respectively, with 6 bases between them.

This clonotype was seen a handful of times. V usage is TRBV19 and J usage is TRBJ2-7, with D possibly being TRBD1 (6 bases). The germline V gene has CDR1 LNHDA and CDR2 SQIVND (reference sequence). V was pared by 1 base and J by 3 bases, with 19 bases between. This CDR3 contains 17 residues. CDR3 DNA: TGTGCCAGTAGTATAGTCACAGGGCCTGGTGGCCTCTACGAGCAGTACTTC. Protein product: CASSIVTGPGGLYEQYF.

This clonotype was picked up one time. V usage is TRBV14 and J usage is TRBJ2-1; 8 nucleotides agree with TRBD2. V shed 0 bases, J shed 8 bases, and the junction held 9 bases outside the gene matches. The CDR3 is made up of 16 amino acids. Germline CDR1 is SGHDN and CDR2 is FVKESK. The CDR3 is CASSQDLQAGVYEQFF. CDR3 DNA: TGTGCCAGCAGCCAAGATCTTCAAGCGGGAGTTTATGAGCAGTTCTTC.

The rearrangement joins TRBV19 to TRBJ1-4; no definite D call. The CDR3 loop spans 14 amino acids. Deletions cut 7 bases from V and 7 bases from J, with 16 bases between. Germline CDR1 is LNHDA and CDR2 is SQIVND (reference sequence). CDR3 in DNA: TGTGCCAGTACCCCCCGAGGCGATGGTGAAAAACTGTTTTTT. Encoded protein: CASTPRGDGEKLFF. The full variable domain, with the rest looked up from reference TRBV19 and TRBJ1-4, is DGGITQSPKYLFRKEGQNVTLSCEQNLNHDAMYWYRQDPGQGLRLIYYSQIVNDFQKGDIAEGYSVSREKKESFPLTVTSAQKNPTAFYLCASTPRGDGEKLFFGSGTQLSVL.

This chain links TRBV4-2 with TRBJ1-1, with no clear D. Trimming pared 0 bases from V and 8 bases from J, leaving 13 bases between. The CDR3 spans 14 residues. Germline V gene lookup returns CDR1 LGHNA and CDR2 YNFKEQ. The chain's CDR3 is CASSQDLVRREAFF. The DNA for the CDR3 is TGTGCCAGCAGCCAAGATCTAGTCAGGAGAGAAGCTTTCTTT.

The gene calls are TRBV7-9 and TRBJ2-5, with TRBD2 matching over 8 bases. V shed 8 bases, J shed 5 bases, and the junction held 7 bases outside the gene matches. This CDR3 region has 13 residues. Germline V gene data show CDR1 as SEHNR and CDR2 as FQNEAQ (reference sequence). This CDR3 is CASGGLAAETQYF. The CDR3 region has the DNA TGTGCCAGCGGCGGACTAGCAGCGGAGACCCAGTACTTC.

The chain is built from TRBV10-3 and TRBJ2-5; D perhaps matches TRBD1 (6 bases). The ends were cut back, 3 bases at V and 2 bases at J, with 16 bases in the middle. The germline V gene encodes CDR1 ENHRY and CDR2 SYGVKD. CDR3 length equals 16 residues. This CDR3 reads CAISEKTGPAQETQYF. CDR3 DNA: TGTGCCATCAGTGAAAAGACAGGACCTGCTCAAGAGACCCAGTACTTC.

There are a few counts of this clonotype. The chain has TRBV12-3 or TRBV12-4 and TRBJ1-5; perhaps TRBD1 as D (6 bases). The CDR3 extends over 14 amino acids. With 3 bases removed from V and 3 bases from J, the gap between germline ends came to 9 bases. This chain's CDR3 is CASSFQGTNQPQHF. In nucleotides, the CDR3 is TGTGCCAGCAGTTTCCAGGGGACCAATCAGCCCCAGCATTTT.

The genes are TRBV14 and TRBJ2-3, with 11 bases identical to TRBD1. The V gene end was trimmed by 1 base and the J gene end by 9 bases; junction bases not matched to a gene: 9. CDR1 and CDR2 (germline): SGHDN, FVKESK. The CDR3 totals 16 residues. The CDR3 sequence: CASSQGGQGGRRTQYF. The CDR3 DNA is TGTGCCAGCAGCCAAGGGGGACAGGGGGGAAGAAGGACGCAGTATTTT.

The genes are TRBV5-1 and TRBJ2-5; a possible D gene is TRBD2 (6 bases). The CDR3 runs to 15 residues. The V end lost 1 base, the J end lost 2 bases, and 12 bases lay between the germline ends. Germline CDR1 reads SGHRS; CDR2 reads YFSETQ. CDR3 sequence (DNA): TGCGCCAGCAGCTTGATTAGCGGACTACAAGAGACCCAGTACTTC. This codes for CASSLISGLQETQYF.

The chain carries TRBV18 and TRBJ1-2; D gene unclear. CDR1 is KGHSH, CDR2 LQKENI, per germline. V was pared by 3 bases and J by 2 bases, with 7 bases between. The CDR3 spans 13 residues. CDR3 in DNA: TGTGCCAGCTCACCCGAGGGAAACTATGGCTACACCTTC. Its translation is CASSPEGNYGYTF.

The CDR3 region has the DNA TGTGCCATCGCGAGGGAGAACACTGAAGCTTTCTTT. Translated: CAIARENTEAFF. V gene TRBV10-3 combines with J gene TRBJ1-1; D gene unclear. V was shortened by 8 bases and J by 1 base, with 8 bases between the two germline ends. The CDR3 has 12 residues. From germline, CDR1 is ENHRY and CDR2 SYGVKD.